This T cell receptor beta chain was sequenced in a study of vaccination effects on CD4 cells after COVID-19. The data were produced by immunoSEQ multiplex PCR, yet TCRdb's version contains in-frame clones alone and is incomplete. Seen here are approximately 40,000 clones, 70% observed once, and the top ten hold roughly 20%. After expansion with viral peptide pools in the ViraFEST assay, antigen-specific CD4+ T cells were sequenced. Between days 9 and 10 of culture, CD4+ T cells were separated out. Prior SARS-CoV-2 infection was absent in the vaccine recipients, as shown by negative nucleocapsid antibodies. IL-2 at roughly 9.7 IU/ml and peptides at around 9.6 ug/ml were added to cultured PBMC, around 1.9 million per well. A half-medium replacement with IL-2 medium was carried out on days 3 and 7. Notes on this clone: Its specificity is not known.

V dropped 1 base and J dropped 6; count of bases not matched to a gene: 3. CDR3 length equals 14 residues. Per the germline V gene, CDR1 is SGHRS and CDR2 is YFSETQ. General observations from the study: Convalescent patients in the study were few, and early post-infection timepoints were absent. Clones induced by infection and by vaccine showed marked clonal contraction late after vaccination.

This specimen consisted of CD4+ T cells from PBMCs cultured with SARS-CoV-2 spike peptides, obtained before COVID-19 vaccination. This TCR was recovered from a human donor who received a COVID-19 vaccine. V is TRBV5-1 and J is TRBJ1-3, with 8 nucleotides matching TRBD1. The CDR3 DNA is TGCGCCAGCAGCTTGAACAGGGGGGCAAACACCATATATTTT. This translates into CASSLNRGANTIYF. Based on the CDR3 plus reference TRBV5-1 and TRBJ1-3, the full variable domain is KAGVTQTPRYLIKTRGQQVTLSCSPISGHRSVSWYQQTPGQGLQFLFEYFSETQRNKGNFPGRFSGRQFSNSRSEMNVSTLELGDSALYLCASSLNRGANTIYFGEGSWLTVV.